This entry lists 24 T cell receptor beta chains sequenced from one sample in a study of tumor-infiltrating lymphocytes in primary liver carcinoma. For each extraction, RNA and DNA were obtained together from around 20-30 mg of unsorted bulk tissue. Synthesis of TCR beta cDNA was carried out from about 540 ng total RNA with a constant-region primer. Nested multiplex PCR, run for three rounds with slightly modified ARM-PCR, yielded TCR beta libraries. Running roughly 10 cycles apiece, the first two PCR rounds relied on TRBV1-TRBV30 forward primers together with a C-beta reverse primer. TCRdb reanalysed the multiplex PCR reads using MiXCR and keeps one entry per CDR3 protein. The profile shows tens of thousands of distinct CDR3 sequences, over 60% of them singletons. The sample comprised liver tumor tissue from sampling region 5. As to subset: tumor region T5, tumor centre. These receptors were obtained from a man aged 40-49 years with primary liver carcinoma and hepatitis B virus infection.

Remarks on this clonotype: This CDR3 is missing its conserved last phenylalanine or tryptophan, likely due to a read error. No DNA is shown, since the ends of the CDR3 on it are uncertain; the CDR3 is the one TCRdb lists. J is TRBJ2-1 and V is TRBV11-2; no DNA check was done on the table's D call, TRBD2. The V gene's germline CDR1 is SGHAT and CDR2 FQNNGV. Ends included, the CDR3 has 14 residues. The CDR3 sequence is CAISLYRLVSEQFI.

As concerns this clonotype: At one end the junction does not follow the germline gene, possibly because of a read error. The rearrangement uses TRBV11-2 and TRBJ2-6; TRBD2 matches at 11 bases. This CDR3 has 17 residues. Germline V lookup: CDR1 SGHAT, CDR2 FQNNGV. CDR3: CGSTRVAGGPGANVMTF. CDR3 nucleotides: TGTGGCAGCACCCGAGTAGCGGGAGGGCCTGGGGCCAACGTCATGACTTTC.

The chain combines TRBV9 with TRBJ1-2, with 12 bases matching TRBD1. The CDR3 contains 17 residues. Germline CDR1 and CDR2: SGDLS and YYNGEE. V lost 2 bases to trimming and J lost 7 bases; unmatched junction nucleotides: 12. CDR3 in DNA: TGTGCCAGCAGCGTGGGGGGACAGGGGGCAAGGTATCTTGGCTACACCTTC. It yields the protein CASSVGGQGARYLGYTF.

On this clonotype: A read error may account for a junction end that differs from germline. Written as DNA, the CDR3 is TGTGCTAGCAGTTTGGGGGGTCGGGGTGACATTCAGTTCTTC. This sequence encodes CASSLGGRGDIQFF. V and J are TRBV12-3 or TRBV12-4 and TRBJ2-4, with D perhaps TRBD2 (6 bases). Matching the DNA end better, TRBJ2-1 makes the J call doubtful. The CDR3 length is 14 residues.

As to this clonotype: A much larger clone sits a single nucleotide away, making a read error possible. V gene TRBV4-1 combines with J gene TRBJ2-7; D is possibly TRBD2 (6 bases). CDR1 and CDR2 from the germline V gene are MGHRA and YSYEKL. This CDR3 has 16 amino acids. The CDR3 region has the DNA TGCGCCAGCAGCCAAGATTTTAGCGGAAGCTCCTACGAGAAGTACTTC. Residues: CASSQDFSGSSYEKYF.

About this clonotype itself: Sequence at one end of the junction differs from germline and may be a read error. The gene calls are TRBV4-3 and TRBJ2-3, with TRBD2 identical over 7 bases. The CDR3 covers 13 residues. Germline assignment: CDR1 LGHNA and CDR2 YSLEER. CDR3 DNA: TGCGCCAGCGGCTCTTCTGCGGGAGATACGCAGTATTTC. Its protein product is CASGSSAGDTQYF.

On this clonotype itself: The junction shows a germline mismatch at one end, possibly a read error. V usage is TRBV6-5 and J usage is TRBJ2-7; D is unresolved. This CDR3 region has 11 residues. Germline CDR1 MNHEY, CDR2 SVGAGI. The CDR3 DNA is TGTGCTAGTTCTGAACGCCACGAGCAATACTTC. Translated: CASSERHEQYF.

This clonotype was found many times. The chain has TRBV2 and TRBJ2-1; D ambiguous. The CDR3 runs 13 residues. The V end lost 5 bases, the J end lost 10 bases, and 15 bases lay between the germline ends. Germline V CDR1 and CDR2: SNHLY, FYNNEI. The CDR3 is CASSRPRIGEQFF. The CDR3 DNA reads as TGTGCCAGCAGTCGGCCTAGAATCGGAGAGCAGTTCTTC.

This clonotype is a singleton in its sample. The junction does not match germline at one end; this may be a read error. CDR3 sequence: CSAAPDYYKEQFF. CDR3 bases: TGTAGCGCCGCGCCTGACTATTACAAAGAGCAGTTCTTC. The chain uses TRBV29-1 and TRBJ2-1, with D possibly TRBD2 on 5 matching bases. In germline, CDR1 is SQVTM, CDR2 ANQGSEA. This CDR3 region has 13 residues.

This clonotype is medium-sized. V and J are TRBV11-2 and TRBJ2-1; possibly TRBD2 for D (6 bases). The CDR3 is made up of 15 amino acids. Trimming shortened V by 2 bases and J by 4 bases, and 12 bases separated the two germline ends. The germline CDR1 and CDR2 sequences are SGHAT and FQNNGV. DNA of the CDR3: TGTGCCAGCAGCTTAAATAGTGGGGGGTACAATGAGCAGTTCTTC. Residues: CASSLNSGGYNEQFF.

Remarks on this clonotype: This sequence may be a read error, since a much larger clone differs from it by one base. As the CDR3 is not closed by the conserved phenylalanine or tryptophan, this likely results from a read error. CDR3 sequence reads: CASSLVPQDNEQFL. DNA of the CDR3: TGCGCCAGCAGCTTGGTGCCACAAGACAATGAGCAGTTCTTA. The J gene is TRBJ2-1, the V gene TRBV5-1; D call uncertain. The V gene lost 0 bases and the J gene lost 5 bases, with 9 bases spanning the gap. Germline assignment: CDR1 SGHRS and CDR2 YFSETQ. The CDR3 loop spans 14 amino acids.

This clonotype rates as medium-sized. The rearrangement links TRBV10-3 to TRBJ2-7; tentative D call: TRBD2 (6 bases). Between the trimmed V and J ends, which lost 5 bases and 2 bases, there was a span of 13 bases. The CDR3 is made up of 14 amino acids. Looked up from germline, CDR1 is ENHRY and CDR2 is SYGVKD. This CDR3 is CAISPGSGAYEQYF. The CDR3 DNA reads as TGTGCCATCAGTCCCGGCTCGGGGGCCTACGAGCAGTACTTC.

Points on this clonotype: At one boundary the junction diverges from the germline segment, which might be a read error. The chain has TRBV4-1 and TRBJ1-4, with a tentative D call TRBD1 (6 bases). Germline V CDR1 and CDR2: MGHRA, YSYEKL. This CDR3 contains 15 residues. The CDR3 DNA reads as TGCGCCAGCAGTCAACACAGGGCGATTAATGAAAAACTGTCTTTT. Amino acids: CASSQHRAINEKLSF.

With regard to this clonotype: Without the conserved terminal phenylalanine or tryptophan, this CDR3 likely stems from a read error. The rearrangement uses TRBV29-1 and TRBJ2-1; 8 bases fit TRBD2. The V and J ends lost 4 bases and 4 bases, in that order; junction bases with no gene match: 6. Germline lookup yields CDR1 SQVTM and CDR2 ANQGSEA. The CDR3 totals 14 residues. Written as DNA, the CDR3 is TGCAGCGTTGCGACTAGCGCGATGTACAATGAGCAGTTCTTA. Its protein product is CSVATSAMYNEQFL.

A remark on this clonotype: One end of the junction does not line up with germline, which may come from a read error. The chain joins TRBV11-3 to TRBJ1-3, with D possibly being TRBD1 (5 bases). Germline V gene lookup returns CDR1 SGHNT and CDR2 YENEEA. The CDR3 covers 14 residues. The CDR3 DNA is TGTGCCAGCACCTTATACGGGGCTGGAAACATCATATACTTT. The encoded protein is CASTLYGAGNIIYF.

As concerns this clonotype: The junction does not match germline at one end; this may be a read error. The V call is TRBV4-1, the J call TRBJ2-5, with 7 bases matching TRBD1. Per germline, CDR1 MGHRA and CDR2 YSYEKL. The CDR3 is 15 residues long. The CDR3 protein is CDSSQTTGEQEAQYF. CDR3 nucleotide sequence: TGCGACAGCAGCCAAACTACAGGGGAACAAGAGGCCCAGTACTTC.

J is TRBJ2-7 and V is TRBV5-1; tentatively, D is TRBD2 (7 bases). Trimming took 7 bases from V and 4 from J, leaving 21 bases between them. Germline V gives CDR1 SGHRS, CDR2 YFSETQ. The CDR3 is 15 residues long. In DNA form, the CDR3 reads TGCGCCAGCGGCCCCACGTCGGGGGGCGCTTACGAGCAGTACTTC. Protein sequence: CASGPTSGGAYEQYF.

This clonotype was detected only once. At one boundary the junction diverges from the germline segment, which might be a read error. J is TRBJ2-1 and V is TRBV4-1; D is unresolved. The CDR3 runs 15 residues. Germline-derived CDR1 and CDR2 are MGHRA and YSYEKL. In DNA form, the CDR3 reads TGCGCCAGCAGCCTGCTCGGTAACAACAACAGTGAGCAGCTCTTC. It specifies CASSLLGNNNSEQLF.

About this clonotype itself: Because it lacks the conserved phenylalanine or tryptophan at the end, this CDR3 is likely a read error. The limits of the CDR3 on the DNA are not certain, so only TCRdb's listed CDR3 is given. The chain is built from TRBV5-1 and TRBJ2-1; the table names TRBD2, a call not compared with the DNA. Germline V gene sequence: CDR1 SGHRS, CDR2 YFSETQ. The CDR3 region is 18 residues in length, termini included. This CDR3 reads CASSSTGLAGAVNNEKFL.

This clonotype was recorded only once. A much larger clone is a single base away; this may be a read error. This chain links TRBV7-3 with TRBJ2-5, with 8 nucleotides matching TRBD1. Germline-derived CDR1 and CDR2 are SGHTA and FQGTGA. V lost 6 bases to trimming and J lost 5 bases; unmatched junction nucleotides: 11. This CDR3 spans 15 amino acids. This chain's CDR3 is CASSPGGTRIETQYF. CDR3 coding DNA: TGTGCCAGCAGTCCAGGGGGCACGAGAATCGAGACCCAGTACTTC.

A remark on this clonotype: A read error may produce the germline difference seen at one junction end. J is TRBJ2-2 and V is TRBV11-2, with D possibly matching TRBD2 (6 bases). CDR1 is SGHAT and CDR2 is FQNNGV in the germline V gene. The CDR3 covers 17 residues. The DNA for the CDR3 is TGTGCCTGCAGCTTAGCATTAGGAGGGGTGAACACAGTGGAGCTGTTTTTT. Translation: CACSLALGGVNTVELFF.

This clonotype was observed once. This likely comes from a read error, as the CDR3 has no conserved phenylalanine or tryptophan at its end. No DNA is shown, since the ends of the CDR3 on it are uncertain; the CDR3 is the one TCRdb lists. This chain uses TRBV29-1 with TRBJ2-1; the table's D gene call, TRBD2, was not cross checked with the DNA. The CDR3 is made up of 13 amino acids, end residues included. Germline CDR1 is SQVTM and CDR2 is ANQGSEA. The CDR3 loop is CSVEEAGDNEQLL.

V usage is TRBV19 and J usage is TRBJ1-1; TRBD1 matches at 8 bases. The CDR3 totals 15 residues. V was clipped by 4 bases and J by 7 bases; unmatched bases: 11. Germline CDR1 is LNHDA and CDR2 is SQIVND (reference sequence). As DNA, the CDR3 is TGTGCCAGTAGTAGCCGGACAGGGCCCGTTGGTGAAGCTTTCTTT. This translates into CASSSRTGPVGEAFF.

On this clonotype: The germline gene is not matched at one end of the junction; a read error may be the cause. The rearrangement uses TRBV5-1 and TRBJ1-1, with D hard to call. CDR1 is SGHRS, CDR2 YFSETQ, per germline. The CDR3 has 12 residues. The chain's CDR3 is CVSSTDGYEASF. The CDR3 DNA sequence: TGCGTCAGCAGCACGGACGGTTATGAAGCTTCCTTT.